This T cell receptor (beta chain) was captured in a study of blood T cells in healthy people across ages. Findings and limits, study-wide: Per million T cells, TCR beta diversity dropped about linearly as age rose.

Points on this clonotype: Its antigen is not known.

A J-beta primer mix and a sample-barcoded 5' primer were used in a second PCR of about 6 to 12 cycles. The template-switch adaptor, which had 12 random nucleotides, put a tag on each cDNA molecule. A single record per CDR3 protein comes from TCRdb applying MiXCR to the 5' RACE reads. The sample gives some 760,000 distinct CDR3 sequences, more than 20% of which show up once; approximately 3.7% is in the top ten. The amount of total RNA extracted per sample was at least 5 micrograms. Looked up from germline, CDR1 is SGHAT and CDR2 is FQNNGV. The CDR3 has 13 amino acids. The sample was also linked to a second study, of T cells of mothers and their children. As that study records: Three healthy Caucasian mothers and their six children donated.

Sequenced sample: blood. This chain connects TRBV11-2 to TRBJ2-5; no definite D call. The J call could be wrong; TRBJ2-7 is a better fit for the DNA end. This TCR came from a boy younger than 18 in good health. CDR3: CASSLQSNYEQYF. The DNA for the CDR3 is TGTGCCAGCAGCTTACAGAGTAATTACGAGCAGTACTTC.